The present T cell receptor beta chain was sequenced within a study of post-analysis software for immune sequencing data. Study-wide context: Both relapsing-remitting and secondary progressive multiple sclerosis featured among the disease courses, as did progressive-relapsing multiple sclerosis. Study results and limitations: The F measure placed samples prepared in the same batch into strongly shared clusters. For normalized Chao1 diversity, multiple sclerosis patients scored significantly lower than controls did. Compared with controls, patients had more of five TRBV segments, including TRBV5-6, TRBV5-1 and TRBV20-1.

Points on this clonotype: Its antigen remains unknown.

J lost 6 bases, V lost 6 bases, and 11 bases had no gene match. Germline-derived CDR1 and CDR2 are MNHNS and SASEGT. CDR3 size: 15 residues. Unique-molecular-identifier-tagged TCR beta cDNA libraries were used. A population of about 0.95 to 10 million T cells gave rise to about half a million cDNA molecules. TCRdb analysed the PCR reads with MiXCR anew, one entry per CDR3 protein. The sample records 800,000 to 950,000 distinct CDR3 sequences, roughly 58% being singletons. The V call is TRBV6-1, the J call TRBJ1-5, with TRBD1 identical over 7 bases. The sequenced sample consisted of blood. This receptor was obtained from a girl aged 5-17 years with multiple sclerosis. CDR3 sequence: CASSLTSTGLQPQHF. In DNA, the CDR3 is TGTGCCAGCAGCTTAACCTCGACAGGGCTTCAGCCCCAGCATTTT.